This T cell receptor (beta chain) was observed in a study of shared clonotypes between healthy human individuals. This CDR3 has 13 residues. V gave up 4 bases and J gave up 7 bases; unmatched junction bases: 7. CDR1 and CDR2 from the germline V gene are SGHNT and YYREEE (reference sequence). Study-level points and caveats: The study found about 5% of naive CD4 clonotypes shared across a handful of donors.

Details on this clone: As yet, its antigen is unknown.

Profiling relied on immunoSEQ multiplex PCR, and the TCRdb table lists in-frame clones only, not all of them. The data contain a few million clones, approximately 96% of them singletons. The V and J genes are TRBV5-4 and TRBJ2-7; 8 bases match TRBD2. The sequenced sample was naive CD4+ T cells sorted from blood. The subset is: CD45RA+ positively selected. The TCR was taken from a man aged 18 to 30 in good health. CDR3 residues: CASSPGVAGEQYF. CDR3 sequence (DNA): TGTGCCAGCAGCCCCGGAGTAGCGGGGGAGCAGTACTTC. Complete variable domain (other parts from reference TRBV5-4 and TRBJ2-7): ETGVTQSPTHLIKTRGQQVTLRCSSQSGHNTVSWYQQALGQGPQFIFQYYREEENGRGNFPPRFSGLQFPNYSSELNVNALELDDSALYLCASSPGVAGEQYFGPGTRLTVT.